The 19 T cell receptor beta chains below come from one sample, sequenced in a study of T cell responses to AZD1222 COVID-19 vaccine. Clones were read by immunoSEQ multiplex PCR, and TCRdb kept only the in-frame ones, dropping some. This table has just under 90,000 clones, around 88% appearing once. Material: peripheral blood, obtained on day 0 of MenACWY control vaccination. Receptors were obtained from an adult in good health.

The chain couples TRBV19 to TRBJ2-3; D might be TRBD2 (5 bases). CDR1 is LNHDA, CDR2 SQIVND, per germline (reference sequence). The CDR3 covers 14 residues. Trimming took 3 bases from V and 6 from J, leaving 13 bases between them. This chain's CDR3 is CASSMVSESDTQYF. The DNA for the CDR3 is TGTGCCAGTAGTATGGTTAGCGAGTCTGATACGCAGTATTTT. Full variable domain (rest looked up from reference TRBV19 and TRBJ2-3): DGGITQSPKYLFRKEGQNVTLSCEQNLNHDAMYWYRQDPGQGLRLIYYSQIVNDFQKGDIAEGYSVSREKKESFPLTVTSAQKNPTAFYLCASSMVSESDTQYFGPGTRLTVL.

This clone has just a few counts. This chain links TRBV7-8 with TRBJ2-1, with 10 positions matching TRBD2. This CDR3 has 18 residues. CDR1 is SGHVS and CDR2 is FQNEAQ in the germline V gene. V shed 1 base and J 0 bases; nucleotides not matched to a gene: 6. CDR3 nucleotide sequence: TGTGCCAGCAGCTTAGGACTAGCGGGTTTGGGCTCCTACAATGAGCAGTTCTTC. Amino acids: CASSLGLAGLGSYNEQFF.

The chain combines TRBV5-4 with TRBJ2-5; perhaps TRBD1 as D (5 bases). This CDR3 is built from 13 residues. Trimming cost V 6 bases and J 4 bases, with 13 bases left between them. Germline V lookup: CDR1 SGHNT, CDR2 YYREEE (reference sequence). Here the CDR3 DNA reads TGTGCCAGCAAAGTCAGGGTCGGAGAGACCCAGTACTTC. Translating gives CASKVRVGETQYF.

J is TRBJ2-7 and V is TRBV4-2, with 7 bases identical to TRBD2. Germline CDR1 reads LGHNA; CDR2 reads YNFKEQ. The CDR3 sequence is 17 residues long. V gave up 0 bases and J gave up 2 bases; unmatched junction bases: 10. CDR3 protein: CASSQEGGRGFTYEQYF. The CDR3 DNA follows: TGTGCCAGCAGCCAAGAGGGAGGGCGGGGGTTTACCTACGAGCAGTACTTC.

This clone was seen a single time. The gene calls are TRBV13 and TRBJ2-7; weak D call: TRBD2 (6 bases). The CDR3 extends over 16 amino acids. Trimming removed 2 bases from V and 0 bases from J, with 14 bases in between. Germline lookup yields CDR1 PRHDT and CDR2 FYEKMQ (reference sequence). CDR3 sequence: CASSLRGRRSSYEQYF. The CDR3 region has the DNA TGTGCCAGCAGCTTACGAGGGAGGAGGTCCTCCTACGAGCAGTACTTC.

The chain carries TRBV10-1 and TRBJ1-6, with 9 bases identical to TRBD1. CDR1 is WNHNN and CDR2 is SYGVQD in the germline V gene (reference sequence). This CDR3 is 15 amino acids long. V shed 10 bases, J shed 9 bases, and the junction held 13 bases outside the gene matches. The chain's CDR3 is CAIWGDRAEFSPLHF. DNA for the CDR3: TGCGCCATTTGGGGGGACAGGGCTGAGTTTTCACCCCTCCACTTT.

The chain couples TRBV7-2 to TRBJ1-6, with a weak D call TRBD1 (5 bases). Deletions cut 2 bases from V and 5 bases from J, with 7 bases between. CDR1 and CDR2 (germline): SGHTA, FQGNSA. CDR3 length equals 14 residues. The CDR3: CASSLSGNNSPLHF. The CDR3 region has the DNA TGTGCCAGCAGCTTATCAGGGAATAATTCACCCCTCCACTTT. Looking up the rest from reference TRBV7-2 and TRBJ1-6 gives the full variable domain: GAGVSQSPSNKVTEKGKDVELRCDPISGHTALYWYRQSLGQGLEFLIYFQGNSAPDKSGLPSDRFSAERTGGSVSTLTIQRTQQEDSAVYLCASSLSGNNSPLHFGNGTRLTVT.

This clone was recorded a few times. V is TRBV27 and J is TRBJ1-5, with D possibly matching TRBD1 (5 bases). CDR3 size: 16 residues. V lost 4 bases to trimming and J lost 2 bases, with 15 bases between them. Germline V gene lookup returns CDR1 MNHEY and CDR2 SMNVEV (reference sequence). The CDR3 reads CASSSSTGGGNQPQHF. Written as DNA, the CDR3 is TGTGCCAGCAGTTCGTCAACAGGTGGGGGCAATCAGCCCCAGCATTTT.

The chain has TRBV6-5 and TRBJ1-1; D gene unclear. Germline V gene data show CDR1 as MNHEY and CDR2 as SVGAGI. This CDR3 is 15 amino acids long. Trimming pared 4 bases from V and 5 bases from J, leaving 17 bases between. This chain's CDR3 is CASSSPRVGGTEAFF. The CDR3 region has the DNA TGTGCCAGCAGTTCGCCACGTGTTGGAGGGACTGAAGCTTTCTTT.

The gene calls are TRBV5-6 and TRBJ1-4; D unresolved. Germline V gene sequence: CDR1 SGHDT, CDR2 YYEEEE. Trimming cost V 1 base and J 3 bases, with 13 bases left between them. This CDR3 has 16 amino acids. Here the CDR3 DNA reads TGTGCCAGCAGCTTGATCGGCCAACGAGCTAATGAAAAACTGTTTTTT. This sequence encodes CASSLIGQRANEKLFF. Looking up the rest from reference TRBV5-6 and TRBJ1-4 gives the full variable domain: DAGVTQSPTHLIKTRGQQVTLRCSPKSGHDTVSWYQQALGQGPQFIFQYYEEEERQRGNFPDRFSGHQFPNYSSELNVNALLLGDSALYLCASSLIGQRANEKLFFGSGTQLSVL.

The chain joins TRBV16 to TRBJ2-1, with 9 positions matching TRBD1. This CDR3 spans 17 amino acids. Germline lookup yields CDR1 KGHSY and CDR2 FQNENV. Trimming took 3 bases from V and 7 from J; bases not matched to a gene: 13. CDR3 protein: CASSQPAGTGLRNEQFF. CDR3 DNA sequence: TGTGCCAGCAGCCAGCCCGCCGGGACAGGGCTCAGAAATGAGCAGTTCTTC.

The chain employs TRBV24-1 and TRBJ1-2; a weak D match, TRBD1 (6 bases). The CDR3 totals 15 residues. V was clipped by 1 base and J by 4 bases, with 12 bases between them. From germline, CDR1 is KGHDR and CDR2 SFDVKD. CDR3 sequence: CATSDLGQTTYGYTF. CDR3 sequence (DNA): TGTGCCACCAGTGATTTAGGACAGACTACCTATGGCTACACCTTC.

The chain uses TRBV7-2 and TRBJ2-5; TRBD2 matches 7 bases. The germline V gene encodes CDR1 SGHTA and CDR2 FQGNSA. The CDR3 length is 13 residues. V dropped 6 bases and J dropped 3; count of bases not matched to a gene: 4. The CDR3 coding sequence is TGTGCCAGCAGACCGGGGGGTAAAGAGACCCAGTACTTC. It is translated as CASRPGGKETQYF.

The chain has TRBV5-6 and TRBJ2-5; no clear D. This CDR3 spans 14 amino acids. V shed 6 bases and J shed 5 bases, with 17 bases lying between them. Per germline, CDR1 SGHDT and CDR2 YYEEEE. CDR3 region: CASNWNIGQETQYF. For the CDR3, the DNA is TGTGCCAGCAACTGGAACATCGGCCAGGAGACCCAGTACTTC.

The chain's CDR3 is CASTSGGKNYNEQFF. CDR3 nucleotides: TGTGCCAGCACCTCGGGAGGGAAAAACTACAATGAGCAGTTCTTC. The chain couples TRBV19 to TRBJ2-1; 8 nucleotides agree with TRBD2. The CDR3 totals 15 residues. The ends lost 9 bases at V and 3 bases at J; junction bases unmatched: 10. CDR1 is LNHDA, CDR2 SQIVND, per germline (reference sequence).

The chain carries TRBV3-1 (or the pseudogene TRBV3-2) and TRBJ2-5; D might be TRBD2 (6 bases). Germline V gene data show CDR1 as LGHDT and CDR2 as YNNKEL (reference sequence). The V end was cut by 1 base, the J end by 1 base, with 13 bases between. CDR3 length: 16 residues. In DNA form, the CDR3 reads TGTGCCAGCAGCCAAGGGAGGGAATTTTTCCAAGAGACCCAGTACTTC. It codes for CASSQGREFFQETQYF.

V and J are TRBV5-1 and TRBJ1-1, with TRBD1 matching over 10 bases. CDR1 and CDR2 from the germline V gene are SGHRS and YFSETQ. The CDR3 loop spans 17 amino acids. Trimming took 3 bases from V and 3 from J; bases not matched to a gene: 11. DNA for the CDR3: TGCGCCAGCAGCTCCTCACCGGGACAGGGGCGCGACACTGAAGCTTTCTTT. Residues: CASSSSPGQGRDTEAFF.

The chain employs TRBV5-1 and TRBJ1-6, with 7 bases matching TRBD1. This CDR3 has 17 amino acids. CDR1 and CDR2 from the germline V gene are SGHRS and YFSETQ. The junction had 12 bases not matched to a gene; V was cut back by 4 bases and J by 5 bases. The CDR3 protein is CASSPFLTGTDNSPLHF. As DNA, the CDR3 is TGCGCCAGCAGCCCATTTCTTACCGGGACAGATAATTCACCCCTCCACTTT.

The chain combines TRBV29-1 with TRBJ1-1; 9 nucleotides align to TRBD1. V was clipped by 4 bases and J by 8 bases; unmatched bases: 5. The CDR3 loop spans 12 amino acids. Germline V gene sequence: CDR1 SQVTM, CDR2 ANQGSEA. The CDR3 loop is CSVGDREGEAFF. Written as DNA, the CDR3 is TGCAGCGTTGGGGACAGGGAAGGAGAAGCTTTCTTT.